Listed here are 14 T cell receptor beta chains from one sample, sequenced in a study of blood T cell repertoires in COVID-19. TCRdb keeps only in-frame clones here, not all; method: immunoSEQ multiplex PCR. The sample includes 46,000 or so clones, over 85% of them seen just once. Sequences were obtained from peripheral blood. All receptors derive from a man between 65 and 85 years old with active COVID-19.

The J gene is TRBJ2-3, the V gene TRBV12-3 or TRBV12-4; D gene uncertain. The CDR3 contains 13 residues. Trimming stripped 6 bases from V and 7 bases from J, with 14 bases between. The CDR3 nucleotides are TGTGCCAGCAGCCCACCCGGAGCTAATACGCAGTATTTT. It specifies CASSPPGANTQYF.

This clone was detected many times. CDR3 residues: CASSTSGGGDTEAFF. CDR3 nucleotides: TGTGCCAGCTCAACCTCCGGGGGTGGGGACACTGAAGCTTTCTTT. The rearrangement joins TRBV18 to TRBJ1-1; D perhaps matches TRBD1 (5 bases). Trimming took 5 bases from V and 3 from J, leaving 16 bases between them. Per the germline V gene, CDR1 is KGHSH and CDR2 is LQKENI. The CDR3 extends over 15 amino acids.

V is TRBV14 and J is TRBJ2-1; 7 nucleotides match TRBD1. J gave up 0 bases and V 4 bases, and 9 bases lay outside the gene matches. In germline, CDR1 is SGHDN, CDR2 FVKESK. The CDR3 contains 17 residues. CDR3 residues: CASSPGKRDSSYNEQFF. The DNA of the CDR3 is TGTGCCAGCAGCCCAGGGAAACGGGACAGCTCCTACAATGAGCAGTTCTTC.

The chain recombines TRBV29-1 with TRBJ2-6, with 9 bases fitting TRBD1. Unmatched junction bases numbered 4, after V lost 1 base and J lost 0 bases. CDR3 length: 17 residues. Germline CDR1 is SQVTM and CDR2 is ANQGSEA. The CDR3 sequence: CSVEVGQGSSGANVLTF. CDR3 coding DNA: TGCAGCGTTGAAGTTGGACAGGGGAGCTCTGGGGCCAACGTCCTGACTTTC.

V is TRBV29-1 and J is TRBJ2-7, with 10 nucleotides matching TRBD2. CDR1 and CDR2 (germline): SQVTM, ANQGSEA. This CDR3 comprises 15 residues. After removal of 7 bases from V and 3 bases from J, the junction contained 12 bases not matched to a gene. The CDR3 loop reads CSAEIAGGSLYEQYF. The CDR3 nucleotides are TGCAGCGCCGAAATAGCGGGAGGTTCTCTCTACGAGCAGTACTTC.

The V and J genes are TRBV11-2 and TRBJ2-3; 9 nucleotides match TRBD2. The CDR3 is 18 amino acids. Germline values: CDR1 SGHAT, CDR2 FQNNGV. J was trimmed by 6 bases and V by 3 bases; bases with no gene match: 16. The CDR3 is CASSLGPAWVAGADTQYF. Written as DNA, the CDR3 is TGTGCCAGCAGCTTGGGTCCGGCCTGGGTAGCGGGGGCGGATACGCAGTATTTT.

The CDR3 nucleotides read TGCGCCAGCAGCCAAGATCCCCTAGCGGGGGGTGTTGCGCACAATGAGCAGTTCTTC. It specifies CASSQDPLAGGVAHNEQFF. The chain employs TRBV4-3 and TRBJ2-1, with 11 nucleotides matching TRBD2. Germline-derived CDR1 and CDR2 are LGHNA and YSLEER. The CDR3 is 19 residues long. The V gene end was trimmed by 0 bases and the J gene end by 5 bases; junction bases not matched to a gene: 12.

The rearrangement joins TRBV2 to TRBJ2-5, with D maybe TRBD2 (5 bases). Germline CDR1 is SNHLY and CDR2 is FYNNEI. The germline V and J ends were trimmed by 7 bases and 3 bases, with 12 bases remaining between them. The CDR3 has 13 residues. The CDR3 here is CASTGGREETQYF. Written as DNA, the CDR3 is TGTGCCAGCACGGGCGGGCGGGAAGAGACCCAGTACTTC.

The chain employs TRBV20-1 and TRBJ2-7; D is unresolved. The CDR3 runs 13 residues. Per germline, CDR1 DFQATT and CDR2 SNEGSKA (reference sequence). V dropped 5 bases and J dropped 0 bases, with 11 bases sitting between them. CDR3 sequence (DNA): TGCAGTGCTCGTGTCCCGGGCTCCTACGAGCAGTACTTC. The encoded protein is CSARVPGSYEQYF.

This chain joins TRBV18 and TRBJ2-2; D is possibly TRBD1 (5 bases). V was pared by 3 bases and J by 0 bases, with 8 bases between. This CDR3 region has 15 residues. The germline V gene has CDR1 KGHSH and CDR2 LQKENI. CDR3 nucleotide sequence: TGTGCCAGCTCACCCAGGACAACGAACACCGGGGAGCTGTTTTTT. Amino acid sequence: CASSPRTTNTGELFF.

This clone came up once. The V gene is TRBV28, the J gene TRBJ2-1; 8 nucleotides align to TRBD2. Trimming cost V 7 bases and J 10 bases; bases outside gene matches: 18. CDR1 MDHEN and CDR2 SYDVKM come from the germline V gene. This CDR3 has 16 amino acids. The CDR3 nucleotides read TGTGCCAGCACCCTGGGGGGCGGGAGGCCGACTAGAGAGCAGTTCTTC. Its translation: CASTLGGGRPTREQFF.

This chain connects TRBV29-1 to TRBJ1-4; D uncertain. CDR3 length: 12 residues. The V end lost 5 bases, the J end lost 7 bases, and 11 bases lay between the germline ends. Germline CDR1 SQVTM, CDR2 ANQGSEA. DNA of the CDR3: TGCAGCGTTCGTGCCCCCGGTGAAAAACTGTTTTTT. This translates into CSVRAPGEKLFF.

The CDR3 spells CASSQGGYYGYTF. CDR3 in DNA: TGCGCCAGCAGCCAAGGAGGGTACTATGGCTACACCTTC. The V call is TRBV4-3, the J call TRBJ1-2; D is undetermined. Trimming stripped 1 base from V and 3 bases from J, with 6 bases between. The germline V gene has CDR1 LGHNA and CDR2 YSLEER. CDR3 length equals 13 residues.

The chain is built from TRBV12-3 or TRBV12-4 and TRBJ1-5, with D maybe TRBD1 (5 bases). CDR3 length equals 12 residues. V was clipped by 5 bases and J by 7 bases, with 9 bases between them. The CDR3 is CASSGRGQPQHF. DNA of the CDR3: TGTGCCAGCAGTGGCCGGGGGCAGCCCCAGCATTTT.